Following are 21 T cell receptor beta chains from one sample sequenced in a study of beta chain features in type 1 diabetes. Study findings and constraints: There was a moderate but significant shortening of TCRB CDR3s in all four CD4+ subsets of Type 1 diabetes patients.

What these receptors recognize is not known. Expressed TCRB transcripts were sequenced after all isolated RNA was converted to cDNA. The table came from immunoSEQ multiplex PCR; TCRdb's copy has only in-frame clones and leaves some out. The table records hundreds of thousands of clones, 15% of them present only once. The sequenced material came from naive CD4+ T cells from blood. Every receptor here comes from a man younger than 35 with type 1 diabetes.

The V and J genes are TRBV27 and TRBJ2-7, with 8 nucleotides matching TRBD1. This CDR3 comprises 13 residues. V lost 5 bases and J lost 5; bases outside the gene matches: 5. CDR1 is MNHEY, CDR2 SMNVEV, per germline (reference sequence). Here the CDR3 DNA reads TGTGCCAGCAGTGGAGACAGGGGAAACGAGCAGTACTTC. Residues: CASSGDRGNEQYF.

This clone has a handful of counts. The chain is built from TRBV18 and TRBJ2-7; the D is unclear. The germline V gene encodes CDR1 KGHSH and CDR2 LQKENI. The CDR3 extends over 13 amino acids. V dropped 0 bases and J dropped 3 bases, with 6 bases sitting between them. The CDR3 region is CASSPPRGYEQYF. CDR3 coding DNA: TGTGCCAGCTCACCACCGCGCGGCTACGAGCAGTACTTC. The entire variable domain, with the rest obtained from reference TRBV18 and TRBJ2-7, is as follows: NAGVMQNPRHLVRRRGQEARLRCSPMKGHSHVYWYRQLPEEGLKFMVYLQKENIIDESGMPKERFSAEFPKEGPSILRIQQVVRGDSAAYFCASSPPRGYEQYFGPGTRLTVT.

This clone was detected a few times. The chain couples TRBV5-1 to TRBJ2-2; 16 positions match TRBD2. Germline CDR1 is SGHRS and CDR2 is YFSETQ. The V gene end was trimmed by 4 bases and the J gene end by 7 bases; junction bases not matched to a gene: 7. The CDR3 consists of 17 residues. CDR3 region: CASSPGTSGRGIGELFF. As DNA, the CDR3 is TGCGCCAGCAGCCCCGGGACTAGCGGGAGGGGAATCGGGGAGCTGTTTTTT.

This clone appeared a few times. J is TRBJ2-7 and V is TRBV6-6, with TRBD1 identical over 9 bases. Trimming cost V 6 bases and J 2 bases; bases outside gene matches: 5. The length of the CDR3 is 14 residues. Germline V gene sequence: CDR1 MNHNY, CDR2 SVGAGI (reference sequence). The CDR3 spells CASSMGQGAYEQYF. The CDR3 nucleotides read TGTGCCAGCAGCATGGGACAGGGAGCCTACGAGCAGTACTTC.

This sequence joins TRBV7-2 and TRBJ2-5, with D uncertain. V lost 4 bases, J lost 1 base, and 10 bases lay in between. The CDR3 runs 14 residues. Per germline, CDR1 SGHTA and CDR2 FQGNSA. The CDR3 bases are TGTGCCAGCAGCTCAATGGGCAGCCAAGAGACCCAGTACTTC. Translation: CASSSMGSQETQYF.

The chain employs TRBV4-3 and TRBJ1-2, with D perhaps matching TRBD1 (5 bases). Trimming left V 6 bases short and J 0 bases short, with 14 bases between. In germline, CDR1 is LGHNA, CDR2 YSLEER. There are 15 residues in the CDR3. CDR3: CASSYRTGANYGYTF. The CDR3, as DNA: TGCGCCAGCAGTTACAGGACCGGAGCTAACTATGGCTACACCTTC.

The chain carries TRBV4-2 and TRBJ2-1; D call uncertain. The germline V gene encodes CDR1 LGHNA and CDR2 YNFKEQ. This CDR3 region has 13 residues. The V end was cut by 1 base, the J end by 7 bases, with 8 bases between. The CDR3 DNA is TGTGCCAGCAGCCAAGGCCCCAGGAATGAGCAGTTCTTC. Translating it yields CASSQGPRNEQFF.

This clone came up a few times. The chain couples TRBV5-1 to TRBJ2-3, with 11 bases matching TRBD2. This CDR3 contains 17 residues. J was trimmed by 5 bases and V by 0 bases; bases with no gene match: 8. Germline V gene lookup returns CDR1 SGHRS and CDR2 YFSETQ. The DNA of the CDR3 is TGCGCCAGCAGCTTGGTGCGACTAGCGGGACCAGGAGATACGCAGTATTTT. As protein: CASSLVRLAGPGDTQYF.

This clone was seen once. This CDR3 is CASSPFRAGTTYNEQFF. The CDR3 DNA sequence: TGTGCCAGCAGCCCTTTTAGGGCGGGGACCACCTACAATGAGCAGTTCTTC. This chain connects TRBV7-9 to TRBJ2-1, with a possible D match to TRBD2 (6 bases). The CDR3 totals 17 residues. Germline V lookup: CDR1 SEHNR, CDR2 FQNEAQ (reference sequence). V gave up 5 bases and J gave up 2 bases, with 19 bases separating them.

The rearrangement links TRBV4-3 to TRBJ1-2, with 8 bases identical to TRBD1. Germline V gene lookup returns CDR1 LGHNA and CDR2 YSLEER. This CDR3 has 18 amino acids. The V gene end was trimmed by 1 base and the J gene end by 0 bases; junction bases not matched to a gene: 10. The DNA of the CDR3 is TGCGCCAGCAGCCAAGTACACAGGGGGTATGGAGCTAACTATGGCTACACCTTC. Protein: CASSQVHRGYGANYGYTF.

The chain recombines TRBV7-2 with TRBJ2-1, with D maybe TRBD1 (6 bases). This CDR3 is 14 amino acids long. Trimming removed 7 bases from V and 3 bases from J, with 13 bases in between. Germline lookup yields CDR1 SGHTA and CDR2 FQGNSA. CDR3 sequence (DNA): TGTGCCAGCACCGGACAGAGCCTCTACAATGAGCAGTTCTTC. It translates to CASTGQSLYNEQFF.

This clone was observed a few times. The chain carries TRBV11-2 and TRBJ2-7, with 9 bases that match TRBD1. V was clipped by 5 bases and J by 6 bases; unmatched bases: 8. There are 14 residues in the CDR3. Per the germline V gene, CDR1 is SGHAT and CDR2 is FQNNGV. The CDR3 coding sequence is TGTGCCAGCAGCCGCCCGGGACAGGGTTTCGAGCAGTACTTC. Its protein product is CASSRPGQGFEQYF. Full variable domain (rest looked up from reference TRBV11-2 and TRBJ2-7): EAGVAQSPRYKIIEKRQSVAFWCNPISGHATLYWYQQILGQGPKLLIQFQNNGVVDDSQLPKDRFSAERLKGVDSTLKIQPAKLEDSAVYLCASSRPGQGFEQYFGPGTRLTVT.

This clone came up a few times. The chain carries TRBV6-6 and TRBJ2-3, with 7 bases that match TRBD1. The length of the CDR3 is 14 residues. V dropped 5 bases and J dropped 3; count of bases not matched to a gene: 5. Germline loops: CDR1 MNHNY, CDR2 SVGAGI (reference sequence). For the CDR3, the DNA is TGTGCCAGCAGTACACAGGGGACGACAGATACGCAGTATTTT. This sequence encodes CASSTQGTTDTQYF.

This chain links TRBV27 with TRBJ1-1, with D maybe TRBD1 (5 bases). The CDR3 extends over 14 amino acids. CDR1 is MNHEY, CDR2 SMNVEV, per germline (reference sequence). V gave up 1 base and J gave up 1 base, with 7 bases separating them. The DNA of the CDR3 is TGTGCCAGCAGTTTATGGGGCAAGAACACTGAAGCTTTCTTT. As protein: CASSLWGKNTEAFF.

The chain couples TRBV5-1 to TRBJ2-6; D is possibly TRBD1 (7 bases). Germline loops: CDR1 SGHRS, CDR2 YFSETQ. The CDR3 length is 16 residues. Deletions cut 5 bases from V and 0 bases from J, with 12 bases between. This chain's CDR3 is CASRRDSLSGANVLTF. The CDR3 coding sequence is TGCGCCAGCAGGCGGGACAGCCTCTCTGGGGCCAACGTCCTGACTTTC.

This clone was counted only a few times. The gene calls are TRBV11-2 and TRBJ1-1; D gene ambiguous. The V end lost 5 bases, the J end lost 4 bases, and 17 bases lay between the germline ends. The CDR3 has 15 amino acids. The V gene's germline CDR1 is SGHAT and CDR2 FQNNGV. CDR3 sequence reads: CASSPIPGKGTEAFF. CDR3 sequence (DNA): TGTGCCAGCAGCCCGATCCCGGGGAAAGGCACTGAAGCTTTCTTT. Full variable domain (remainder filled in from reference TRBV11-2 and TRBJ1-1): EAGVAQSPRYKIIEKRQSVAFWCNPISGHATLYWYQQILGQGPKLLIQFQNNGVVDDSQLPKDRFSAERLKGVDSTLKIQPAKLEDSAVYLCASSPIPGKGTEAFFGQGTRLTVV.

The chain recombines TRBV2 with TRBJ1-5; the D gene is possibly TRBD1 (5 bases). CDR3 length: 15 amino acids. Trimming shortened V by 1 base and J by 7 bases, and 14 bases separated the two germline ends. The germline V gene has CDR1 SNHLY and CDR2 FYNNEI. The CDR3 region has the DNA TGTGCCAGCAGTGAAGTTATTCTCAGGGAACAGCCCCAGCATTTT. Protein product: CASSEVILREQPQHF.

The genes are TRBV29-1 and TRBJ1-1, with TRBD1 as a possible D gene (5 bases). This CDR3 has 14 amino acids. V was clipped by 5 bases and J by 5 bases, with 18 bases between them. CDR1 SQVTM and CDR2 ANQGSEA come from the germline V gene. The chain's CDR3 is CSVHLWQGETEAFF. CDR3 sequence (DNA): TGCAGCGTTCACCTTTGGCAGGGCGAGACTGAAGCTTTCTTT.

The chain is built from TRBV19 and TRBJ2-5, with D perhaps matching TRBD2 (6 bases). V lost 3 bases, J lost 4 bases, and 12 bases lay in between. The germline CDR1 and CDR2 sequences are LNHDA and SQIVND (reference sequence). CDR3 size: 14 residues. CDR3 loop: CASSMGSAGETQYF. CDR3 nucleotide sequence: TGTGCCAGTAGTATGGGGTCAGCGGGAGAGACCCAGTACTTC.

In this sample, this clone turned up a few times. This chain joins TRBV5-4 and TRBJ2-7; 10 bases match TRBD1. This CDR3 comprises 16 residues. V dropped 3 bases and J dropped 5; count of bases not matched to a gene: 11. Germline V CDR1 and CDR2: SGHNT, YYREEE (reference sequence). CDR3 sequence: CASSSAPRDRGNEQYF. CDR3 nucleotides: TGTGCCAGCAGCTCAGCCCCCCGGGACAGGGGTAACGAGCAGTACTTC.

The chain carries TRBV15 and TRBJ2-3; 7 nucleotides line up with TRBD2. Germline CDR1 reads LNHNV; CDR2 reads YYDKDF (reference sequence). The CDR3 is made up of 16 amino acids. With 2 bases clipped from V and 6 bases from J, the junction kept 11 bases outside the gene matches. The CDR3 coding sequence is TGTGCCACCAGCAGATGGGTGTCGGGGAGGGCGGATACGCAGTATTTT. This sequence encodes CATSRWVSGRADTQYF.